The 12 T cell receptor beta chains below come from one sample, sequenced in a study of high-grade serous ovarian cancer treatment subgroups. The tumor samples were collected prior to definitive surgery or chemotherapy. Using immunoSEQ multiplex PCR, the repertoire was profiled, and TCRdb retains in-frame clones only, with some absent. The data show approximately 40,000 clones, with about four fifths seen just once and about 3% held by the top ten. Sequencing was performed on tumor tissue. These receptors originate from a human donor with high-grade serous ovarian cancer.

The CDR3 region has the DNA TGTGCCAGCAGCTTAAGGGCAGGGGGGAACTTACTAGCCAAAAACATTCAGTACTTC. This translates into CASSLRAGGNLLAKNIQYF. The V and J genes are TRBV5-4 and TRBJ2-4; D may be TRBD1 (7 bases). Germline CDR1 is SGHNT and CDR2 is YYREEE (reference sequence). Trimming took off 2 bases at V and 0 bases at J, with 21 bases between the two ends. The CDR3 has 19 residues.

V usage is TRBV7-3 and J usage is TRBJ2-3; tentative D call: TRBD2 (6 bases). Germline CDR1 SGHTA, CDR2 FQGTGA. The CDR3 has 16 amino acids. V gave up 5 bases and J gave up 2 bases, with 17 bases separating them. The CDR3 DNA reads as TGTGCCAGCAGCCGGAGGGGACGGCCCCTCACAGATACGCAGTATTTT. This sequence encodes CASSRRGRPLTDTQYF.

This clone came up a few times. CDR3 nucleotide sequence: TGTGCCACCAGCAGAGACGGACCGGCAGGCGGGGAGCTGTTTTTT. Encoded protein: CATSRDGPAGGELFF. The rearrangement joins TRBV15 to TRBJ2-2; D is uncertain. CDR3 length: 15 residues. V was trimmed by 0 bases and J by 7 bases, leaving 12 bases between them. The germline CDR1 and CDR2 sequences are LNHNV and YYDKDF (reference sequence).

The chain employs TRBV6-5 and TRBJ2-3; TRBD2 is a possible D gene (6 bases). V was trimmed by 9 bases and J by 8 bases, leaving 12 bases between them. This CDR3 contains 11 residues. Germline CDR1 and CDR2: MNHEY and SVGAGI. CDR3 DNA: TGTGCCAGTTTCTTGGGGGGTACGCAGTATTTT. Residues: CASFLGGTQYF.

The chain joins TRBV27 to TRBJ2-7; TRBD1 matches at 9 bases. Trimming at V came to 6 bases and at J to 3 bases, leaving 3 bases not matched to a gene. The CDR3 contains 13 residues. CDR1 is MNHEY, CDR2 SMNVEV, per germline (reference sequence). The CDR3: CASRLDRGYEQYF. The CDR3 DNA is TGTGCCAGCAGGCTGGACAGGGGCTACGAGCAGTACTTC.

The V call is TRBV10-3, the J call TRBJ2-2; a weak D match, TRBD2 (6 bases). Trimming removed 1 base from V and 4 bases from J, with 10 bases in between. The CDR3 loop spans 15 amino acids. Germline CDR1 and CDR2: ENHRY and SYGVKD. CDR3 DNA: TGTGCCATCAGTGAGTGGGACTTTACCACCGGGGAGCTGTTTTTT. Its translation: CAISEWDFTTGELFF.

This clone was detected a few times. This chain uses TRBV6-6 with TRBJ1-5; D is undetermined. The ends were cut back, 2 bases at V and 1 base at J, with 3 bases in the middle. This CDR3 comprises 13 residues. Germline assignment: CDR1 MNHNY and CDR2 SVGAGI (reference sequence). The CDR3 region has the DNA TGTGCCAGCAGTTACCGCAGCAATCAGCCCCAGCATTTT. Protein product: CASSYRSNQPQHF.

The CDR3 DNA sequence: TGCGCCAGCAGCCAAAGGCCTTATCAGCCCCAGCATTTT. This gives the protein CASSQRPYQPQHF. This chain connects TRBV4-1 to TRBJ1-5; no clear D. Trimming cost V 2 bases and J 5 bases, with 7 bases left between them. The CDR3 is 13 amino acids. The V gene's germline CDR1 is MGHRA and CDR2 YSYEKL.

This chain uses TRBV12-5 with TRBJ1-1; 8 bases are shared with TRBD1. V lost 6 bases to trimming and J lost 1 base; unmatched junction nucleotides: 4. The CDR3 totals 14 residues. Germline V gene data show CDR1 as LGHNT and CDR2 as FRNRAP. CDR3 amino acids: CASGPGQGNTEAFF. The DNA of the CDR3 is TGTGCTAGTGGACCCGGACAGGGGAACACTGAAGCTTTCTTT.

The chain employs TRBV19 and TRBJ1-4; 8 bases align to TRBD1. Germline CDR1 is LNHDA and CDR2 is SQIVND (reference sequence). Unmatched junction bases numbered 3, after V lost 4 bases and J lost 2 bases. The CDR3 is 15 residues long. CDR3: CASSRGQVTNEKLFF. The DNA for the CDR3 is TGTGCCAGTAGTAGGGGACAGGTTACTAATGAAAAACTGTTTTTT.

This clone has just a few counts. The CDR3 spells CASSLALAYNEQFF. In DNA form, the CDR3 reads TGTGCCAGCAGCTTAGCCTTAGCTTACAATGAGCAGTTCTTC. The V call is TRBV7-6, the J call TRBJ2-1; no definite D call. This CDR3 region has 14 residues. V lost 0 bases to trimming and J lost 4 bases, with 7 bases between them. Per germline, CDR1 SGHVS and CDR2 FNYEAQ.

V usage is TRBV5-1 and J usage is TRBJ2-3; D is unresolved. Germline V gene sequence: CDR1 SGHRS, CDR2 YFSETQ. The V end lost 1 base, the J end lost 0 bases, and 9 bases lay between the germline ends. CDR3 length equals 15 residues. Here the CDR3 reads CASSLRRISTDTQYF. CDR3 nucleotides: TGCGCCAGCAGCTTGCGACGGATAAGCACAGATACGCAGTATTTT.